A single sample gave rise to the 5 T cell receptor beta chains below, sequenced in a study of OX40 agonist ivuxolimab in advanced cancers. Measured with immunoSEQ multiplex PCR; TCRdb has only the in-frame clones, and not every one. The sample includes 73,000 or so clones, 75% to 85% of them seen just once. The sample here was CD4+ or CD8+ T cells sorted from blood, taken in a trial of the OX40 agonist ivuxolimab. The receptor source for this set is an adult with an advanced solid tumor such as melanoma, head and neck, liver or kidney cancer.

The chain carries TRBV6-1 and TRBJ1-6, with 9 bases matching TRBD1. V shed 11 bases and J 10 bases; nucleotides not matched to a gene: 15. CDR1 and CDR2 (germline): MNHNS, SASEGT. The length of the CDR3 is 15 residues. In DNA form, the CDR3 reads TGTGCCTCGACATCCGGGACAGGGCAGGGGTCACCCCTCCACTTT. As protein: CASTSGTGQGSPLHF.

The chain uses TRBV28 and TRBJ2-7; 10 bases are shared with TRBD2. V gave up 6 bases and J gave up 4 bases; unmatched junction bases: 9. There are 15 residues in the CDR3. CDR1 and CDR2 from the germline V gene are MDHEN and SYDVKM. The CDR3 protein is CASSPSLAGVYEQYF. In nucleotides, the CDR3 is TGTGCCAGCAGCCCCTCTCTAGCGGGAGTGTACGAGCAGTACTTC.

The chain links TRBV28 to TRBJ2-3, with 10 bases that match TRBD2. Looked up from germline, CDR1 is MDHEN and CDR2 is SYDVKM. V was pared by 5 bases and J by 3 bases, with 5 bases of the junction left unmatched. This CDR3 comprises 15 residues. The CDR3, as DNA: TGTGCCAGCAGTGGGAGTAGCGGGAGGACAGATACGCAGTATTTT. This translates into CASSGSSGRTDTQYF. The full variable domain, completed using reference TRBV28 and TRBJ2-3, is DVKVTQSSRYLVKRTGEKVFLECVQDMDHENMFWYRQDPGLGLRLIYFSYDVKMKEKGDIPEGYSVSREKKERFSLILESASTNQTSMYLCASSGSSGRTDTQYFGPGTRLTVL.

The chain recombines TRBV5-8 with TRBJ2-5, with D unclear. The CDR3 has 15 amino acids. Trimming left V 1 base short and J 3 bases short, with 13 bases between. Germline loops: CDR1 SGHTS, CDR2 YDEGEE. CDR3 loop: CASSLRSAYEETQYF. In DNA form, the CDR3 reads TGTGCCAGCAGCTTGCGGTCGGCCTACGAAGAGACCCAGTACTTC.

Here the CDR3 reads CASSSWDRYTEAFF. CDR3 nucleotides: TGTGCCAGCAGTTCCTGGGACAGATACACTGAAGCTTTCTTT. V and J are TRBV6-6 and TRBJ1-1, with TRBD1 matching over 7 bases. The CDR3 is 14 residues long. V trimming: 4 bases; J trimming: 3 bases; junction bases outside the gene matches: 5. The germline V gene has CDR1 MNHNY and CDR2 SVGAGI (reference sequence).